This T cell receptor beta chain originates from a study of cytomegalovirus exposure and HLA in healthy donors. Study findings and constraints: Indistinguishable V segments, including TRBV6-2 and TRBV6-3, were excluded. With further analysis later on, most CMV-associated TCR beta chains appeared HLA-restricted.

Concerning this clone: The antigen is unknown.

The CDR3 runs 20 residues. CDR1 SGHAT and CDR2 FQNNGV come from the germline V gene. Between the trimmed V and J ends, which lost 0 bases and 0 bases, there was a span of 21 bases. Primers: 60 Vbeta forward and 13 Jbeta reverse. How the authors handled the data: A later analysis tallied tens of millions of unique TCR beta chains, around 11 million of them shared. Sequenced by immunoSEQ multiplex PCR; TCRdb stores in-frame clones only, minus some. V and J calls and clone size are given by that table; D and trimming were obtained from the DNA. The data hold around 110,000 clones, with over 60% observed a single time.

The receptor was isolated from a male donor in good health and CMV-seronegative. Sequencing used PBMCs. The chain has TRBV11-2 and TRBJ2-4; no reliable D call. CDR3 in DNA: TGTGCCAGCAGCTTAGAGGTAACAAGGAGTGAAAGACTAGCCAAAAACATTCAGTACTTC. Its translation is CASSLEVTRSERLAKNIQYF.